These 3 T cell receptor beta chains originate from one sample sequenced in a study of T cell changes during pregnancy in multiple sclerosis. Here immunoSEQ multiplex PCR was the method, and the copy in TCRdb shows in-frame clones only, minus some. In the table there are about 87,000 clones, about 93% of which are singletons. Sequenced here: peripheral blood, sampled in the third trimester of pregnancy. The receptors here all came from a female donor in good health, enrolled as a control in a pregnancy study.

The chain joins TRBV5-6 to TRBJ2-2, with D possibly TRBD2 on 6 matching bases. V was cut by 1 base and J by 7 bases, with 11 bases left in between. The CDR3 sequence is 14 residues long. Germline loops: CDR1 SGHDT, CDR2 YYEEEE. The CDR3 nucleotides read TGTGCCAGCAGCTTGAGTCAGCGGGTCGGGGAGCTGTTTTTT. Translating it yields CASSLSQRVGELFF.

The V and J genes are TRBV7-9 and TRBJ2-1; maybe TRBD1 (5 bases). The germline CDR1 and CDR2 sequences are SEHNR and FQNEAQ (reference sequence). Trimming left V 0 bases short and J 0 bases short, with 15 bases between. This CDR3 comprises 18 residues. CDR3 sequence reads: CASSLAIDSWSSYNEQFF. DNA for the CDR3: TGTGCCAGCAGCTTAGCTATTGACAGCTGGAGCTCCTACAATGAGCAGTTCTTC. The full variable domain, rest sourced from reference TRBV7-9 and TRBJ2-1, is DTGVSQNPRHKITKRGQNVTFRCDPISEHNRLYWYRQTLGQGPEFLTYFQNEAQLEKSRLLSDRFSAERPKGSFSTLEIQRTEQGDSAMYLCASSLAIDSWSSYNEQFFGPGTRLTVL.

This clone occurred once. The chain links TRBV6-1 to TRBJ1-1; 9 bases are a match to TRBD1. CDR1 MNHNS and CDR2 SASEGT come from the germline V gene. The CDR3 runs to 14 residues. After removal of 5 bases from V and 4 bases from J, the junction contained 5 bases not matched to a gene. CDR3: CASSRDRGFTEAFF. The CDR3 DNA follows: TGTGCCAGCAGTAGAGACAGGGGGTTCACTGAAGCTTTCTTT.